This record concerns one TCR beta chain sequence. Its antigen remains unknown. The ends were cut back, 5 bases at V and 2 bases at J, with 16 bases in the middle. CDR1 MNHNS and CDR2 SASEGT come from the germline V gene. The CDR3 sequence is 15 residues long. The library came from three nested PCR rounds adapted from ARM-PCR protocols. TCRdb reanalysed the multiplex PCR reads using MiXCR and keeps one entry per CDR3 protein. Among some 99,000 distinct CDR3 sequences listed, roughly 77% were seen once. The data originate from a study of tumor and adjacent non-tumor tissue in lung cancer. Study-wide findings and caveats: Tumor tissue had significantly higher TCR diversity than normal lung.

The template was RNA from unsorted bulk tissue. The clonotype was recovered from a woman aged 55 to 70 with non-small cell lung cancer. The specimen sequenced was lung tumor tissue. The chain carries TRBV6-1 and TRBJ2-7; D possibly matches TRBD1 or TRBD2 (5 bases each). CDR3 sequence reads: CASSIYGLGAYEQYF. As DNA, the CDR3 is TGTGCCAGCAGTATATACGGATTGGGGGCCTACGAGCAGTACTTC.